This is a list of T cell receptor beta chains from one sample in a study of blood T cell repertoires in COVID-19. Profiling relied on immunoSEQ multiplex PCR, and the TCRdb table lists in-frame clones only, not all of them. The sample carries approximately 330,000 clones, 80% to 90% recorded once. The specimen was PBMCs or T cells enriched from blood (not recorded which). These receptors all come from a woman aged 40 to 55 with acute COVID-19. CDR3s include the opening cysteine and the closing phenylalanine or tryptophan. A D gene is named only where the DNA matches it firmly. Expanded clones get a size class; other rows say once, few or many, or leave the size out.

J gene,V gene,D gene,clone size,CDR3 DNA,CDR3 protein
TRBJ2-5,TRBV5-1,NA,NA,TGCGCCAGCAGCTGGCGTCTAGAATCCCAAGAGACCCAGTACTTC,CASSWRLESQETQYF
TRBJ1-6,TRBV4-1,NA,NA,TGCGCCAGCAGCCAGGGGGGTAAAAATAATTCACCCCTCCACTTT,CASSQGGKNNSPLHF
TRBJ2-7,TRBV19,NA,few,TGTGCCAGTAGTATAGGGGCAACGACCTACGAGCAGTACTTC,CASSIGATTYEQYF
TRBJ2-6,TRBV4-1,TRBD2,NA,TGCGCCAGCAGCCAAGAGAGAAGTCCTAGCGGGAGGTCTTCTGGGGCCAACGTCCTGACTTTC,CASSQERSPSGRSSGANVLTF
TRBJ1-1,TRBV28,NA,once,TGTGCCAGCAGAAGACAATCTTGGGTTGAAGCTTTCTTT,CASRRQSWVEAFF
TRBJ1-5,TRBV27,NA,NA,TGTGCCAGCCCCCGCCGGGCAGGGGATAATCAGCCCCAGCATTTT,CASPRRAGDNQPQHF
TRBJ1-4,TRBV28,TRBD1,NA,TGTGCCAGCAGTGTGGGGACAGCAATTGAAAAACTGTTTTTT,CASSVGTAIEKLFF
TRBJ2-2,TRBV24-1,NA,NA,TGTGCCACCAGTGAGGGGGGACGAACCGGGGAGCTGTTTTTT,CATSEGGRTGELFF
TRBJ1-1,TRBV9,TRBD1,NA,TGTGCCAGCAGCCCTCTAGGACAGGGGAGTGAAGCTTTCTTT,CASSPLGQGSEAFF
TRBJ2-7,TRBV7-2,NA,NA,TGTGCCAGCAGCAAGACGGGCAGGGCCTACGAGCAGTACTTC,CASSKTGRAYEQYF
TRBJ2-1,TRBV11-3,TRBD1,NA,TGTGCCAGCAGCTCGCAGGGGGTTTCCTACAATGAGCAGTTCTTC,CASSSQGVSYNEQFF
TRBJ1-5,TRBV15,TRBD1,NA,TGTGCCACCAGCGGAGGGACAGGGGGCGGGAGCAATCAGCCCCAGCATTTT,CATSGGTGGGSNQPQHF
TRBJ2-5,TRBV19,TRBD2,NA,TGTGCCAGTAGTATCGGCGGGACTAGGAGGGAGACCCAGTACTTC,CASSIGGTRRETQYF
TRBJ2-7,TRBV7-9,NA,NA,TGTGCCAGCAGCTTCGGGGACTACGAGCAGTACTTC,CASSFGDYEQYF
TRBJ1-4,TRBV6-5,TRBD1,NA,TGTGCCAGCAGGGGACAGGGGTTTGAAAAACTGTTTTTT,CASRGQGFEKLFF
TRBJ2-7,TRBV27,TRBD1,NA,TGTGCCAGCGGAAAAATACCGGGACAGGGGACGGCGCCACGCTACGAGCAGTACTTC,CASGKIPGQGTAPRYEQYF
TRBJ1-4,TRBV28,NA,NA,TGTGCCAGCAGTTTAATTACAGCAACTAATGAAAAACTGTTTTTT,CASSLITATNEKLFF
TRBJ1-2,TRBV5-4,NA,NA,TGTGCCAGCAGCTCACAGGGAAGGTTCTATGGCTACACCTTC,CASSSQGRFYGYTF
TRBJ2-7,TRBV9,TRBD2,NA,TGTGCCAGCAGCGTGGGATCGGGACTAGCGGGAGGCCTCGGGTTTGAGCAGTACTTC,CASSVGSGLAGGLGFEQYF
TRBJ1-1,TRBV5-1,TRBD1,NA,TGCGCCAGCAGCTTCACAGGGGGTGAAGCTTTCTTT,CASSFTGGEAFF
TRBJ1-4,TRBV4-2,NA,NA,TGTGCCAGCAGCCAAGATCCTGCGGCGTCTGCTAATGAAAAACTGTTTTTT,CASSQDPAASANEKLFF
TRBJ2-2,TRBV19,TRBD2,NA,TGTGCCAGTAGTATCCTCGGACTAGCGGGAGAGGCCGGGGAGCTGTTTTTT,CASSILGLAGEAGELFF
TRBJ2-1,TRBV6-5,NA,NA,TGTGCCACCAATCCAAACGGGGTTGGGTACAATGAGCAGTTCTTC,CATNPNGVGYNEQFF
TRBJ1-6,TRBV7-3,NA,NA,TGTGCCAGCAGCTTATCCACAGGGAATTCACCCCTCCACTTT,CASSLSTGNSPLHF
TRBJ2-2,TRBV2,NA,NA,TGTGCCAGCAGTGTAATGTGGGGGGACGGGGAGCTGTTTTTT,CASSVMWGDGELFF
TRBJ1-1,TRBV6-6,TRBD1,NA,TGTGCCAGCAGTCCGACAGGGGTATATGGCACTGAAGCTTTCTTT,CASSPTGVYGTEAFF
TRBJ1-3,TRBV28,NA,NA,TGTGCCACACGCCACAGTGCCAGTGGAAACACCATATATTTT,CATRHSASGNTIYF
TRBJ2-7,TRBV29-1,NA,few,TGCAGCGTCGCTCGGGACACCTCCTACGAGCAGTACTTC,CSVARDTSYEQYF
TRBJ2-2,TRBV9,TRBD2,NA,TGTGCCAGCAGCGCCGAAGAAGGGAGGGCCGGGGAGCTGTTTTTT,CASSAEEGRAGELFF
TRBJ2-7,TRBV28,TRBD2,NA,TGTGCCACAGTCGCGGGGGGCTCCTACGAGCAGTACTTC,CATVAGGSYEQYF
TRBJ2-7,TRBV11-2,TRBD2,NA,TGTGCCAGCAGCTCGCGGACCGGGACTAGCGGGGGGGCCACCTACGAGCAGTACTTC,CASSSRTGTSGGATYEQYF
TRBJ2-3,TRBV19,TRBD1,NA,TGTGCCAGTGCGGGACAGGGGGCATTGAATACGCAGTATTTT,CASAGQGALNTQYF
TRBJ2-3,TRBV2,NA,NA,TGTGCCAGCAGTCCCCCCTTTACAGATACGCAGTATTTT,CASSPPFTDTQYF
TRBJ1-2,TRBV6-5,NA,NA,TGTGCCAGCAGTTATTCTGGAGGGATTCATGGCTACACCTTC,CASSYSGGIHGYTF
TRBJ1-5,TRBV5-1,NA,NA,TGCGCCAGCAGCTTGGCAGGGAATAGCAATCAGCCCCAGCATTTT,CASSLAGNSNQPQHF
TRBJ1-2,TRBV6-1,TRBD1,NA,TGTGCCAGCAGCTTCCCGGACAGGGCGAGCGGCTACACCTTC,CASSFPDRASGYTF
TRBJ1-6,TRBV12-3/TRBV12-4,NA,NA,TGTGCCAGCAGTTTTCTTTATAATTCACCCCTCCACTTT,CASSFLYNSPLHF
TRBJ2-2,TRBV4-1,NA,few,TGCGCCAGCAGCCAACAGGACTCATACACCGGGGAGCTGTTTTTT,CASSQQDSYTGELFF
TRBJ1-5,TRBV24-1,TRBD1,NA,TGTGCCACCAGTGCCGAGACAGGGGCCCGCCTTGGGCAGCCCCAGCATTTT,CATSAETGARLGQPQHF
TRBJ1-2,TRBV6-1,NA,NA,TGTGCCAGCAGTGAAGCTATAACAGGAAACTATGGCTACACCTTC,CASSEAITGNYGYTF
TRBJ1-2,TRBV7-3,TRBD1,NA,TGTGCCAGCAGCTTATATCCCGGGACAGTGTATGGCTACACCTTC,CASSLYPGTVYGYTF
TRBJ1-5,TRBV3-1/TRBV3-2,NA,NA,TGTGCCAGCAGTCTAGGACAGTATAGCAATCAGCCCCAGCATTTT,CASSLGQYSNQPQHF
TRBJ1-4,TRBV7-9,NA,NA,TGTGCCAGCAGCCCACGGGGGGCCTCCAACAGTGAAAAACTGTTTTTT,CASSPRGASNSEKLFF
TRBJ2-7,TRBV27,TRBD1,NA,TGTGCCACCCGCCGGACAGGGAAAGGCGAGCAGTACTTC,CATRRTGKGEQYF
TRBJ2-7,TRBV16,TRBD2,NA,TGTGCCAGCAGCCATCGAGGCGGGGGATTGGGAACCTACGAGCAGTACTTC,CASSHRGGGLGTYEQYF
TRBJ2-2,TRBV4-3,NA,NA,TGCGCCAGCAGCCAAGATCCGGGAATGAACACCGGGGAGCTGTTTTTT,CASSQDPGMNTGELFF
TRBJ1-6,TRBV6-5,TRBD1,NA,TGTGCCAGCAGTTACGATTACAGGGGCAATTCACCCCTCCACTTT,CASSYDYRGNSPLHF
TRBJ2-2,TRBV28,NA,NA,TGTGCCGGACGCAGGGTCAGAGGCGGGGAGCTGTTTTTT,CAGRRVRGGELFF
TRBJ1-5,TRBV3-1/TRBV3-2,NA,once,TGTGCCAGCAGCAGGGGTGGGAATCAGCCCCAGCATTTT,CASSRGGNQPQHF
TRBJ2-2,TRBV9,NA,NA,TGTGCCAGCAGCGTACCCGCCGGGGAGCTGTTTTTT,CASSVPAGELFF
TRBJ2-4,TRBV4-1,NA,NA,TGCGCCAGCAGGCTTGGGGAGGACGTAAACATTCAGTACTTC,CASRLGEDVNIQYF
TRBJ1-5,TRBV6-2/TRBV6-3,NA,NA,TGTGCCAGCAGCCCCCCTCGTCCTGACAGATACAATCAGCCCCAGCATTTT,CASSPPRPDRYNQPQHF
TRBJ1-1,TRBV3-1/TRBV3-2,TRBD1,NA,TGTGCCAGCAGCCTCGCTGCCGGGACAGAAACTGAAGCTTTCTTT,CASSLAAGTETEAFF
TRBJ1-6,TRBV29-1,NA,NA,TGCAGCGTCAGCAAGGGGGTAAATTCACCCCTCCACTTT,CSVSKGVNSPLHF
TRBJ1-3,TRBV3-1/TRBV3-2,TRBD1,NA,TGTGCCAGCAGCCAAGAGGGACAGGGCAGCGGAAACACCATATATTTT,CASSQEGQGSGNTIYF
TRBJ1-4,TRBV3-1/TRBV3-2,NA,NA,TGTGCCAGCAGCCAAGATATCCGAGGGTTAGGGAGCAATGAAAAACTGTTTTTT,CASSQDIRGLGSNEKLFF